The 27 T cell receptor beta chains listed next were all sequenced from one sample in a study of post-analysis software for immune sequencing data. These receptors have no identified antigens. Study-wide results and caveats: With TRBV5-6, TRBV5-1 and TRBV20-1 included, 4 to 6 TRBV segments were more frequent in patients than in controls.

Tagging with unique molecular identifiers was a feature of the TCR beta cDNA libraries. TCRdb processed the PCR reads anew with MiXCR; each CDR3 protein has one entry. The table has 740,000 or so distinct CDR3 sequences, approximately 53% seen once. Sequencing was performed on blood. Every receptor here comes from a girl under 18 with multiple sclerosis.

The rearrangement uses TRBV28 and TRBJ2-1; unclear D gene. CDR1 is MDHEN, CDR2 SYDVKM, per germline. This CDR3 comprises 12 residues. V lost 5 bases to trimming and J lost 8 bases, with 10 bases between them. CDR3 loop: CASSPHLYEQFF. The CDR3 region has the DNA TGTGCCAGCAGTCCGCACCTATATGAGCAGTTCTTC.

The chain links TRBV4-2 to TRBJ2-5, with D unclear. The V end was cut by 1 base, the J end by 3 bases, with 12 bases between. The germline gives CDR1 LGHNA, CDR2 YNFKEQ. The CDR3 covers 15 residues. CDR3 loop: CASSQVAFQKETQYF. The DNA of the CDR3 is TGTGCCAGCAGCCAAGTGGCGTTCCAAAAAGAGACCCAGTACTTC.

The chain is built from TRBV12-3 or TRBV12-4 and TRBJ2-7; D gene ambiguous. The germline V and J ends were trimmed by 3 bases and 4 bases, with 13 bases remaining between them. This CDR3 is built from 14 residues. The CDR3 nucleotides read TGTGCCAGCAGTTTTCGGGCAGGACCTTACGAGCAGTACTTC. Amino acid sequence: CASSFRAGPYEQYF.

The chain recombines TRBV5-1 with TRBJ2-3, with 8 nucleotides matching TRBD1. J was trimmed by 4 bases and V by 4 bases; bases with no gene match: 8. The CDR3 covers 15 residues. Germline loops: CDR1 SGHRS, CDR2 YFSETQ. DNA of the CDR3: TGCGCCAGCAGCCTTGGACAGGGTCTCGCAGATACGCAGTATTTT. Translation gives CASSLGQGLADTQYF.

The chain links TRBV2 to TRBJ2-7; 10 bases map to TRBD1. CDR3 length equals 15 residues. Per the germline V gene, CDR1 is SNHLY and CDR2 is FYNNEI. J lost 5 bases, V lost 6 bases, and 10 bases had no gene match. The CDR3 spells CASSLRDRGVDEQYF. DNA of the CDR3: TGTGCCAGCAGCCTCCGGGACAGGGGTGTCGACGAGCAGTACTTC.

The chain links TRBV5-1 to TRBJ2-3; tentatively, D is TRBD1 (6 bases). The CDR3 spans 15 residues. Germline loops: CDR1 SGHRS, CDR2 YFSETQ. V lost 3 bases to trimming and J lost 0 bases, with 11 bases between them. The CDR3 bases are TGCGCCAGCAGCTACAGGGTTTCTAGCACAGATACGCAGTATTTT. Amino acids: CASSYRVSSTDTQYF.

In its sample, this clonotype was seen many times. CDR3 amino acids: CASSSRPSGSSADTQYF. The CDR3 coding sequence is TGTGCCAGCAGCTCCAGACCTAGCGGGAGCAGCGCAGATACGCAGTATTTT. The chain has TRBV7-8 and TRBJ2-3, with 10 bases lining up with TRBD2. The J segment lost 4 bases and the V segment lost 4 bases, leaving 11 bases of the junction unmatched. Looked up from germline, CDR1 is SGHVS and CDR2 is FQNEAQ. The CDR3 sequence is 17 residues long.

V and J are TRBV20-1 and TRBJ2-7; 10 positions agree with TRBD2. CDR3 length: 14 amino acids. With 6 bases clipped from V and 6 bases from J, the junction kept 11 bases outside the gene matches. Looked up from germline, CDR1 is DFQATT and CDR2 is SNEGSKA (reference sequence). The CDR3 loop is CSAPTLAGASEQYF. DNA of the CDR3: TGCAGTGCACCAACCCTAGCGGGAGCATCCGAGCAGTACTTC.

The chain employs TRBV4-1 and TRBJ2-1; TRBD2 matches 12 bases. Trimming cost V 3 bases and J 0 bases; bases outside gene matches: 12. CDR3 length equals 20 residues. The germline V gene encodes CDR1 MGHRA and CDR2 YSYEKL. The CDR3 protein is CASSQQGLAGGPSSYNEQFF. The CDR3 nucleotides are TGCGCCAGCAGCCAGCAGGGCCTAGCGGGGGGGCCGAGCTCCTACAATGAGCAGTTCTTC.

V is TRBV3-1 and J is TRBJ2-4; 8 nucleotides match TRBD1. The last part of the DNA fits TRBJ2-7 better; the J call may be wrong. Germline CDR1 is LGHDT and CDR2 is YNNKEL (reference sequence). This CDR3 has 14 amino acids. The CDR3 sequence: CASSQGTGMSEQYF. The CDR3, as DNA: TGTGCCAGCAGCCAAGGGACAGGGATGAGCGAGCAGTACTTC.

The chain employs TRBV20-1 and TRBJ2-7; TRBD2 is a possible D gene (6 bases). CDR3 length: 12 residues. V was shortened by 1 base and J by 2 bases, with 6 bases between the two germline ends. From germline, CDR1 is DFQATT and CDR2 SNEGSKA (reference sequence). The CDR3 DNA reads as TGCAGTGCTAGAGGGGAGGCCTACGAGCAGTACTTC. Protein product: CSARGEAYEQYF.

This clonotype was counted a few times. The chain recombines TRBV29-1 with TRBJ1-2; no clear D gene. V dropped 4 bases and J dropped 8 bases, with 8 bases sitting between them. This CDR3 spans 10 amino acids. The germline gives CDR1 SQVTM, CDR2 ANQGSEA. CDR3 residues: CSVAERGYTF. The CDR3 nucleotides read TGCAGCGTTGCAGAGAGGGGCTACACCTTC.

This clonotype showed up just a few times. The chain has TRBV20-1 and TRBJ2-1, with 8 bases aligning to TRBD1. The V gene's germline CDR1 is DFQATT and CDR2 SNEGSKA (reference sequence). Trimming took 1 base from V and 6 from J; bases not matched to a gene: 5. The CDR3 has 14 amino acids. This chain's CDR3 is CSARATGGVNEQFF. CDR3 coding DNA: TGCAGTGCTAGAGCAACAGGGGGTGTCAATGAGCAGTTCTTC.

This clonotype was observed a few times. The chain combines TRBV3-1 with TRBJ2-1; 7 bases line up with TRBD2. Losses at the gene ends were 5 bases for V and 5 bases for J; bases not matched to a gene: 9. The CDR3 runs to 15 residues. Germline V gene data show CDR1 as LGHDT and CDR2 as YNNKEL (reference sequence). The CDR3 protein is CASSALAAADNEQFF. DNA for the CDR3: TGTGCCAGCAGCGCCCTAGCGGCCGCAGACAATGAGCAGTTCTTC.

The CDR3 loop is CASTPFPGREGAYEQYF. The CDR3 DNA follows: TGTGCCAGCACTCCCTTTCCGGGGCGGGAAGGGGCCTACGAGCAGTACTTC. This chain uses TRBV12-3 or TRBV12-4 with TRBJ2-7, with D possibly TRBD2 on 6 matching bases. Trimming shortened V by 7 bases and J by 2 bases, and 24 bases separated the two germline ends. The CDR3 totals 17 residues.

V usage is TRBV21-1 and J usage is TRBJ2-7. TRBV21-1 is a listed pseudogene. The length of the CDR3 is 14 residues. As DNA, the CDR3 is TGTGCCAGCAGCAAACGGGGTACCGCGCTCGAGCAGTACTTC. It specifies CASSKRGTALEQYF.

The V and J genes are TRBV5-1 and TRBJ2-7; 13 bases align to TRBD2. The CDR3 is 15 amino acids. With V trimmed by 4 bases and J by 7 bases, 8 bases remained unmatched. From germline, CDR1 is SGHRS and CDR2 YFSETQ. The CDR3 nucleotides are TGCGCCAGCAGCCTAGGGACTAGCGGGATGGGAGAGCAGTACTTC. It specifies CASSLGTSGMGEQYF.

The chain joins TRBV7-2 to TRBJ2-3, with 10 bases matching TRBD2. Trimming removed 6 bases from V and 2 bases from J; junction bases left unmatched: 8. The CDR3 covers 16 residues. Germline V gene data show CDR1 as SGHTA and CDR2 as FQGNSA. Here the CDR3 DNA reads TGTGCCAGCAGTATGAGGCTAGCGGGGGACACAGATACGCAGTATTTT. This gives the protein CASSMRLAGDTDTQYF.

The rearrangement joins TRBV24-1 to TRBJ1-2; TRBD1 aligns across 7 bases. CDR3 length equals 15 residues. With V trimmed by 5 bases and J by 4 bases, 9 bases remained unmatched. Germline CDR1 reads KGHDR; CDR2 reads SFDVKD. CDR3 nucleotides: TGTGCCACCAGTGGCCGGACAGGTCCCGTCTATGGCTACACCTTC. Encoded protein: CATSGRTGPVYGYTF.

A few counts support this clonotype. V is TRBV29-1 and J is TRBJ2-6, with D perhaps matching TRBD1 or TRBD2 (5 bases each). Between the trimmed V and J ends, which lost 7 bases and 2 bases, there was a span of 9 bases. This CDR3 region has 13 residues. In germline, CDR1 is SQVTM, CDR2 ANQGSEA. This chain's CDR3 is CSARGAGANVLTF. CDR3 coding DNA: TGCAGCGCCCGGGGCGCTGGGGCCAACGTCCTGACTTTC.

CDR3 region: CASSYSGIAGINYGYTF. The CDR3 DNA sequence: TGTGCCAGCAGTTACTCCGGTATTGCAGGGATAAACTATGGCTACACCTTC. The V call is TRBV6-6, the J call TRBJ1-2; a possible D gene is TRBD1 (5 bases). CDR3 length: 17 amino acids. V was clipped by 0 bases and J by 2 bases, with 16 bases between them. Germline values: CDR1 MNHNY, CDR2 SVGAGI (reference sequence).

The J gene is TRBJ2-3, the V gene TRBV7-9, with D possibly being TRBD1 or TRBD2 (5 bases each). Between the trimmed V and J ends, which lost 5 bases and 2 bases, there was a span of 14 bases. The CDR3 covers 15 residues. Germline values: CDR1 SEHNR, CDR2 FQNEAQ (reference sequence). CDR3 nucleotides: TGTGCCAGCAGCAAAGAGCGGACATTCACAGATACGCAGTATTTT. It encodes CASSKERTFTDTQYF.

The rearrangement links TRBV5-1 to TRBJ2-4, with D possibly matching TRBD2 (6 bases). Trimming removed 4 bases from V and 15 bases from J, with 26 bases in between. The V gene's germline CDR1 is SGHRS and CDR2 YFSETQ. The CDR3 consists of 15 residues. CDR3: CASSANSGLSHPRYF. The CDR3, as DNA: TGCGCCAGCAGCGCAAATTCGGGACTCAGCCACCCGCGGTACTTC.

A note on this clonotype: At one end, the junction sequence differs from germline, possibly due to a read error. CDR3 nucleotides: TGTGCCAGCACCAACAGCGGGGTGTTAGGACCGTTCTTC. Its protein is CASTNSGVLGPFF. The genes are TRBV3-1 and TRBJ2-7, with 7 bases matching TRBD2. CDR1 is LGHDT, CDR2 YNNKEL, per germline (reference sequence). CDR3 length: 13 amino acids.

The gene calls are TRBV20-1 and TRBJ2-1; 10 positions match TRBD2. The CDR3 loop spans 16 amino acids. Germline V gene lookup returns CDR1 DFQATT and CDR2 SNEGSKA (reference sequence). With V trimmed by 1 base and J by 7 bases, 10 bases remained unmatched. CDR3 protein: CSARGLAGEFRNEQFF. DNA of the CDR3: TGCAGTGCTAGAGGTCTAGCGGGAGAATTTAGAAATGAGCAGTTCTTC.

This clonotype was seen a few times. The rearrangement links TRBV5-1 to TRBJ2-5; D is perhaps TRBD2 (6 bases). Germline V lookup: CDR1 SGHRS, CDR2 YFSETQ. With 0 bases removed from V and 3 bases from J, the gap between germline ends came to 15 bases. This CDR3 contains 16 residues. CDR3 sequence reads: CASSLEGLSGKETQYF. CDR3 DNA sequence: TGCGCCAGCAGCTTGGAAGGACTAAGCGGAAAAGAGACCCAGTACTTC.

The chain is built from TRBV7-9 and TRBJ2-7; D may be TRBD1 or TRBD2 (5 bases each). V lost 7 bases and J 3 bases, leaving 16 bases between the germline ends. The germline V gene has CDR1 SEHNR and CDR2 FQNEAQ (reference sequence). The CDR3 is 14 amino acids. As DNA, the CDR3 is TGTGCCAGCAACGTGGCCGGGACGGTCTACGAGCAGTACTTC. This encodes CASNVAGTVYEQYF. Together with reference TRBV7-9 and TRBJ2-7, the CDR3 gives the full variable domain: DTGVSQNPRHKITKRGQNVTFRCDPISEHNRLYWYRQTLGQGPEFLTYFQNEAQLEKSRLLSDRFSAERPKGSFSTLEIQRTEQGDSAMYLCASNVAGTVYEQYFGPGTRLTVT.